The table lists the clone carrying this T cell receptor (beta chain) with a few counts. Its antigen remains unknown. The second PCR ran about 6 to 12 cycles with a sample-barcoded 5' primer and J-beta primers. TCRdb fed the 5' RACE reads into MiXCR, producing one record per CDR3 protein. Of 1.5 million to 1.8 million distinct CDR3 sequences in the sample, roughly two fifths are singletons; the top ten hold roughly 3.7%. This sample stems from a study of blood T cells in healthy people across ages. Overall study results and limits: It was found that TCR beta diversity correlated strongly with the percentage of naive T cells.

This CDR3 spans 15 amino acids. The germline V gene encodes CDR1 SGHTA and CDR2 FQGNSA. The ends were cut back, 1 base at V and 0 bases at J, with 10 bases in the middle. The sample taken for sequencing was blood. The J gene is TRBJ2-7, the V gene TRBV7-2; the D call may be TRBD1 or TRBD2 (5 bases each). This sequence originates from a woman aged 18-29 years in good health. This CDR3 reads CASSLVLGDSYEQYF. The DNA of the CDR3 is TGTGCCAGCAGCTTAGTTCTGGGGGACTCCTACGAGCAGTACTTC.